Following are 13 T cell receptor beta chains from one sample sequenced in a study of neurological immune-mediated disorders. TCRdb ran MiXCR on the 5' RACE reads and lists one entry per CDR3 protein. The sample has some 41,000 distinct CDR3 sequences, about 14% seen once. The sample comprised CD4+ T cells from blood. Every receptor here comes from a woman aged 60-70 years with HTLV-1-associated myelopathy (HAM/TSP).

This clonotype was seen many times. This chain links TRBV6-1 with TRBJ1-2, with D unresolved. The CDR3 consists of 12 residues. Deletions cut 4 bases from V and 3 bases from J, with 6 bases between. Germline V gene sequence: CDR1 MNHNS, CDR2 SASEGT. DNA of the CDR3: TGTGCCAGCAGTGCCCCGTACTATGGCTACACCTTC. The encoded protein is CASSAPYYGYTF.

This clonotype has ten or more counts. The chain is built from TRBV29-1 and TRBJ1-2, with TRBD1 matching 10 bases. This CDR3 has 12 residues. J gave up 8 bases and V 6 bases, and 6 bases lay outside the gene matches. Germline-derived CDR1 and CDR2 are SQVTM and ANQGSEA. The CDR3 bases are TGCAGCGTCGACAGGGGGCGAGAGGGCTACACCTTC. Translated: CSVDRGREGYTF.

This clonotype was recorded many times. The chain is built from TRBV5-1 and TRBJ1-1; D possibly corresponds to TRBD1 (6 bases). Trimming removed 7 bases from V and 4 bases from J, with 29 bases in between. The CDR3 is made up of 18 amino acids. Looked up from germline, CDR1 is SGHRS and CDR2 is YFSETQ. CDR3 region: CASGQGPVTGGAGTEAFF. The CDR3 DNA reads as TGCGCCAGCGGGCAGGGCCCGGTTACGGGGGGCGCAGGCACTGAAGCTTTCTTT.

This clonotype has ten or more counts. The chain has TRBV25-1 and TRBJ2-1; 11 nucleotides match TRBD2. Germline-derived CDR1 and CDR2 are MGHDK and SYGVNS. J was trimmed by 12 bases and V by 6 bases; bases with no gene match: 13. This CDR3 is 15 amino acids long. CDR3 in DNA: TGTGCCAGCAGGCAAACCGGGACTAGCGGTCGGGGGCAGTTCTTC. Protein sequence: CASRQTGTSGRGQFF.

This clonotype was seen many times. This rearrangement joins TRBV4-2 to TRBJ2-2; 7 nucleotides match TRBD1. CDR1 and CDR2 (germline): LGHNA, YNFKEQ. This CDR3 region has 15 residues. Unmatched junction bases numbered 6, after V lost 3 bases and J lost 5 bases. CDR3 region: CASSHRDSRTGELFF. CDR3 sequence (DNA): TGTGCCAGCAGCCACCGGGACAGTCGGACCGGGGAGCTGTTTTTT.

This clonotype was detected many times. The genes are TRBV5-1 and TRBJ2-3; the D is unclear. Per germline, CDR1 SGHRS and CDR2 YFSETQ. V dropped 5 bases and J dropped 10 bases, with 11 bases sitting between them. The CDR3 contains 11 residues. The CDR3 reads CASRAEYAQYF. The CDR3 region has the DNA TGCGCCAGCAGGGCGGAGTATGCGCAGTATTTT.

This rearrangement joins TRBV12-3 or TRBV12-4 to TRBJ2-1; D is unclear. V lost 2 bases to trimming and J lost 0 bases, with 8 bases between them. The CDR3 length is 15 residues. The CDR3 nucleotides are TGTGCCAGCAGTTTATCCCTGAGCTCCTACAATGAGCAGTTCTTC. Its protein is CASSLSLSSYNEQFF.

The chain carries TRBV4-2 and TRBJ2-5, with TRBD2 matching 11 bases. The CDR3 totals 15 residues. The junction had 2 bases not matched to a gene; V was cut back by 2 bases and J by 3 bases. The germline CDR1 and CDR2 sequences are LGHNA and YNFKEQ. CDR3 DNA: TGTGCCAGCAGCCAACTAGCGGGAGGAGAAGAGACCCAGTACTTC. It specifies CASSQLAGGEETQYF.

This clonotype was detected many times. V is TRBV18 and J is TRBJ2-7; 11 nucleotides align to TRBD2. Germline V lookup: CDR1 KGHSH, CDR2 LQKENI. This CDR3 has 14 residues. V shed 4 bases and J 3 bases; nucleotides not matched to a gene: 2. This CDR3 is CASSLGTSGYEQYF. Here the CDR3 DNA reads TGTGCCAGCTCACTAGGGACTAGCGGCTACGAGCAGTACTTC.

This clonotype has at least ten counts. The chain joins TRBV19 to TRBJ1-1; D not certain. Trimming removed 9 bases from V and 8 bases from J, with 16 bases in between. The germline CDR1 and CDR2 sequences are LNHDA and SQIVND (reference sequence). The CDR3 runs 12 residues. The CDR3 bases are TGTGCCAGCCGGCGTAAGGATAGGGAAGCTTTCTTT. Translating gives CASRRKDREAFF. Looking up the rest from reference TRBV19 and TRBJ1-1 gives the full variable domain: DGGITQSPKYLFRKEGQNVTLSCEQNLNHDAMYWYRQDPGQGLRLIYYSQIVNDFQKGDIAEGYSVSREKKESFPLTVTSAQKNPTAFYLCASRRKDREAFFGQGTRLTVV.

This clonotype was counted at least ten times. The rearrangement uses TRBV7-8 and TRBJ2-3, with D possibly matching TRBD1 (6 bases). This CDR3 spans 15 amino acids. The ends were cut back, 6 bases at V and 7 bases at J, with 20 bases in the middle. Per the germline V gene, CDR1 is SGHVS and CDR2 is FQNEAQ. CDR3 region: CASSSPGHLVHTQYF. CDR3 DNA sequence: TGTGCCAGCAGTTCCCCGGGACACTTGGTGCATACGCAGTATTTT.

The CDR3 region has the DNA TGTGCCAGCAGTCTCGCTAGCATCAACAATGAGCAGTTCTTC. Its protein product is CASSLASINNEQFF. The chain employs TRBV5-6 and TRBJ2-1; D perhaps matches TRBD2 (5 bases). Trimming shortened V by 5 bases and J by 5 bases, and 14 bases separated the two germline ends. CDR1 is SGHDT and CDR2 is YYEEEE in the germline V gene. This CDR3 region has 14 residues.

This clonotype was found many times. This chain connects TRBV4-2 to TRBJ2-1, with a tentative D call TRBD2 (6 bases). The CDR3 runs to 17 residues. The V and J ends lost 0 bases and 0 bases respectively, with 12 bases between them. CDR1 is LGHNA, CDR2 YNFKEQ, per germline. This CDR3 reads CASSQDLGGDSYNEQFF. CDR3 nucleotide sequence: TGTGCCAGCAGCCAAGATTTGGGGGGAGACTCCTACAATGAGCAGTTCTTC.